The 16 T cell receptor beta chains presented below share a single source sample, sequenced in a study of T cell responses to AZD1222 COVID-19 vaccine. Sequencing was performed with immunoSEQ multiplex PCR; in TCRdb, only in-frame clones are kept and a portion is missing. The table has under 130,000 clones, roughly 91% seen once. Here the sequenced sample was peripheral blood, taken on day 0 of AZD1222 vaccination. All receptors derive from an adult in good health.

This clone was seen only once. The chain recombines TRBV28 with TRBJ2-4; 10 nucleotides match TRBD1. J lost 3 bases, V lost 6 bases, and 11 bases had no gene match. CDR1 and CDR2 (germline): MDHEN, SYDVKM. The CDR3 is 17 amino acids. Here the CDR3 reads CASRSRGTGVVKNIQYF. CDR3 nucleotide sequence: TGTGCCAGCAGATCTAGAGGGACAGGGGTAGTCAAAAACATTCAGTACTTC.

This rearrangement joins TRBV7-2 to TRBJ2-3; tentatively, D is TRBD1 (6 bases). The length of the CDR3 is 14 residues. The germline gives CDR1 SGHTA, CDR2 FQGNSA. Trimming stripped 4 bases from V and 4 bases from J, with 12 bases between. The CDR3: CASSSQGWSDTQYF. CDR3 nucleotide sequence: TGTGCCAGCAGCTCGCAGGGGTGGTCAGATACGCAGTATTTT.

The rearrangement uses TRBV3-1 (or the pseudogene TRBV3-2) and TRBJ2-1; D is uncertain. V lost 6 bases, J lost 8 bases, and 8 bases lay in between. CDR1 is LGHDT and CDR2 is YNNKEL in the germline V gene (reference sequence). The length of the CDR3 is 11 residues. This chain's CDR3 is CASSVFYEQFF. CDR3 in DNA: TGTGCCAGCAGTGTCTTCTATGAGCAGTTCTTC.

This clone was counted once. The V call is TRBV4-1, the J call TRBJ1-1, with TRBD1 as a possible D gene (5 bases). Deletions cut 1 base from V and 5 bases from J, with 11 bases between. The CDR3 loop spans 14 amino acids. Germline assignment: CDR1 MGHRA and CDR2 YSYEKL. CDR3 region: CASSQGGEGTEAFF. CDR3 nucleotides: TGCGCCAGCAGCCAAGGCGGGGAGGGGACTGAAGCTTTCTTT.

This clone was seen a few times. The chain is built from TRBV24-1 and TRBJ2-7; TRBD1 might be the D (5 bases). V was trimmed by 4 bases and J by 2 bases, leaving 11 bases between them. CDR1 KGHDR and CDR2 SFDVKD come from the germline V gene. This CDR3 spans 14 amino acids. Here the CDR3 DNA reads TGTGCCACCAGTGACCCCGACAGACCCTACGAGCAGTACTTC. The encoded protein is CATSDPDRPYEQYF.

The chain links TRBV7-2 to TRBJ1-5; D call uncertain. The germline CDR1 and CDR2 sequences are SGHTA and FQGNSA. The length of the CDR3 is 14 residues. Trimming pared 1 base from V and 7 bases from J, leaving 11 bases between. CDR3 loop: CASSLVVGKQPQHF. As DNA, the CDR3 is TGTGCCAGCAGCTTAGTGGTAGGGAAGCAGCCCCAGCATTTT.

The chain carries TRBV7-2 and TRBJ1-5; the D is unclear. CDR1 is SGHTA and CDR2 is FQGNSA in the germline V gene. V shed 3 bases and J shed 4 bases, with 7 bases lying between them. The CDR3 sequence is 13 residues long. DNA for the CDR3: TGTGCCAGCAGCTTCTCGGAAAATCAGCCCCAGCATTTT. Its translation is CASSFSENQPQHF.

The CDR3 coding sequence is TGTGCCAGCAGCCAAGGCGCTAGCGCCGTGGATGAGCAGTTCTTC. It is translated as CASSQGASAVDEQFF. The chain links TRBV14 to TRBJ2-1; possible D gene TRBD2, 6 bases. V lost 1 base to trimming and J lost 8 bases, with 15 bases between them. Germline V gives CDR1 SGHDN, CDR2 FVKESK. This CDR3 has 15 amino acids.

The chain joins TRBV27 to TRBJ2-7; 7 bases align to TRBD1. The V gene end was trimmed by 6 bases and the J gene end by 6 bases; junction bases not matched to a gene: 20. CDR3 length equals 17 residues. Germline-derived CDR1 and CDR2 are MNHEY and SMNVEV (reference sequence). CDR3 coding DNA: TGTGCCAGCAGCCTAGGGGGCGGACAGCCGCCTTTTGGCGAGCAGTACTTC. It specifies CASSLGGGQPPFGEQYF.

The chain uses TRBV30 and TRBJ1-1; D might be TRBD1 (6 bases). V was pared by 6 bases and J by 7 bases, with 15 bases between. Germline V gene data show CDR1 as GTSNPN and CDR2 as SVGIG (reference sequence). The CDR3 contains 12 residues. The CDR3 loop is CACPGEGGEAFF. The CDR3 DNA is TGTGCCTGTCCAGGGGAGGGGGGTGAAGCTTTCTTT.

This clone appeared once. V is TRBV7-9 and J is TRBJ2-5; TRBD1 agrees at 9 bases. The V segment lost 1 base and the J segment 5 bases; nucleotides outside the gene matches: 5. Germline V gives CDR1 SEHNR, CDR2 FQNEAQ (reference sequence). This CDR3 is built from 15 residues. DNA for the CDR3: TGTGCCAGCAGCTTAGGCACAGGGGGCGAGGAGACCCAGTACTTC. It encodes CASSLGTGGEETQYF.

This clone appeared a single time. The chain has TRBV7-2 and TRBJ1-2, with 8 bases lining up with TRBD1. This CDR3 region has 15 residues. Germline CDR1 and CDR2: SGHTA and FQGNSA. The trim removed 7 bases at V and 3 bases at J, leaving 10 bases unmatched. CDR3 protein: CASTPRRGLDYGYTF. DNA for the CDR3: TGTGCCAGCACCCCTCGCAGGGGGCTTGACTATGGCTACACCTTC.

The chain uses TRBV5-1 and TRBJ2-5, with D hard to call. CDR3 length: 13 residues. Germline values: CDR1 SGHRS, CDR2 YFSETQ. V gave up 3 bases and J gave up 1 base, with 7 bases separating them. The DNA of the CDR3 is TGCGCCAGCAGCTCACCACCCCAAGAGACCCAGTACTTC. Translated, it gives CASSSPPQETQYF.

CDR3 sequence (DNA): TGCGCCAGCAGCTTGGTGGGACAGGGGGTTGAAAAACTGTTTTTT. Its translation is CASSLVGQGVEKLFF. J is TRBJ1-4 and V is TRBV5-1; 11 positions match TRBD1. J lost 7 bases, V lost 0 bases, and 2 bases had no gene match. The CDR3 runs 15 residues. Looked up from germline, CDR1 is SGHRS and CDR2 is YFSETQ. Full variable domain (rest looked up from reference TRBV5-1 and TRBJ1-4): KAGVTQTPRYLIKTRGQQVTLSCSPISGHRSVSWYQQTPGQGLQFLFEYFSETQRNKGNFPGRFSGRQFSNSRSEMNVSTLELGDSALYLCASSLVGQGVEKLFFGSGTQLSVL.

The table lists this clone with a count of one. V and J are TRBV19 and TRBJ1-2, with a possible D match to TRBD1 (6 bases). The germline CDR1 and CDR2 sequences are LNHDA and SQIVND (reference sequence). V gave up 4 bases and J gave up 4 bases, with 19 bases separating them. The CDR3 is made up of 16 amino acids. CDR3 nucleotide sequence: TGTGCCAGTAGTAAACCCCCCGGGGGGGGCGGCTATGGCTACACCTTC. Its protein is CASSKPPGGGGYGYTF.

The chain employs TRBV2 and TRBJ1-1, with 7 bases identical to TRBD1. V trimming: 4 bases; J trimming: 1 base; junction bases outside the gene matches: 0. The V gene's germline CDR1 is SNHLY and CDR2 FYNNEI. The CDR3 loop spans 13 amino acids. Here the CDR3 DNA reads TGTGCCAGCAGTGGGGACAGGAACACTGAAGCTTTCTTT. Its protein is CASSGDRNTEAFF. Supplemented by reference TRBV2 and TRBJ1-1, the full variable domain reads EPEVTQTPSHQVTQMGQEVILRCVPISNHLYFYWYRQILGQKVEFLVSFYNNEISEKSEIFDDQFSVERPDGSNFTLKIRSTKLEDSAMYFCASSGDRNTEAFFGQGTRLTVV.